These 9 T cell receptor beta chains originate from one sample sequenced in a study of T cells in localized non-small cell lung cancer (dated by TCRdb to 2018 to 2021). To prepare the library, the immunoSEQ multiplex PCR assay was applied. TCRdb re-hosts the immuneACCESS table, in-frame sequences only. Its copies lack some clones; in the studies checked, an unresolved V gene accounts for under half of them, and the cause for the rest is not known. Across this sample there are some 56,000 clones, with roughly 85% seen only once. Roughly 5.5% of the sample belongs to the ten largest clones. Sample: peripheral blood, taken before any cancer treatment. All receptors come from a woman between 40 and 69 years old with stage I lung adenocarcinoma.

This sequence joins TRBV10-3 and TRBJ1-2; 9 positions agree with TRBD1. The germline V gene has CDR1 ENHRY and CDR2 SYGVKD. The CDR3 contains 13 residues. The ends lost 11 bases at V and 2 bases at J; junction bases unmatched: 6. CDR3 nucleotides: TGTGCCTCGGACAGGGGAGGCAACTATGGCTACACCTTC. It is translated as CASDRGGNYGYTF.

This chain links TRBV10-3 with TRBJ1-6, with 7 nucleotides matching TRBD1. The CDR3 is made up of 14 amino acids. The V and J ends lost 4 bases and 6 bases, in that order; junction bases with no gene match: 3. In germline, CDR1 is ENHRY, CDR2 SYGVKD. The CDR3 DNA reads TGTGCCATCAGTGGGGACAGCTTTAATTCACCCCTCCACTTT. It is translated as CAISGDSFNSPLHF.

With regard to this clone: The identical CDR3 is also encoded by other nucleotide sequences in the sample. The CDR3 sequence: CASRQGARETQYF. For the CDR3, the DNA is TGTGCCAGCAGACAGGGGGCGAGAGAGACCCAGTACTTC. The chain has TRBV25-1 and TRBJ2-5; 9 nucleotides align to TRBD1. Germline-derived CDR1 and CDR2 are MGHDK and SYGVNS. Losses at the gene ends were 6 bases for V and 4 bases for J; bases not matched to a gene: 3. The CDR3 sequence is 13 residues long.

The V gene is TRBV23-1, the J gene TRBJ1-1; 7 nucleotides match TRBD1. TRBV23-1 is recorded as an ORF, its role being uncertain. The length of the CDR3 is 15 residues. Trimming took 3 bases from V and 3 from J; bases not matched to a gene: 7. In nucleotides, the CDR3 is TGCGCCAGCAGTCACCCCAGGGGGGTTGACACTGAAGCTTTCTTT. Translating it yields CASSHPRGVDTEAFF.

The chain joins TRBV11-3 to TRBJ1-2; tentative D call: TRBD1 (5 bases). The CDR3 covers 13 residues. V lost 10 bases and J lost 8, with 20 bases in between. Germline V gene sequence: CDR1 SGHNT, CDR2 YENEEA. CDR3 loop: CANGAKQVDGYTF. CDR3 DNA: TGTGCCAACGGGGCCAAACAGGTAGACGGCTACACCTTC.

There are a few counts of this clone. This chain links TRBV5-5 with TRBJ2-1; D is tentatively TRBD1 or TRBD2 (5 bases each). The CDR3 covers 16 residues. Germline CDR1 SGHKS, CDR2 YYEKEE (reference sequence). V gave up 0 bases and J gave up 1 base, with 11 bases separating them. The DNA of the CDR3 is TGTGCCAGCAGCTTGGAATGGGGGACGTCCTACAATGAGCAGTTCTTC. The encoded protein is CASSLEWGTSYNEQFF.

This chain joins TRBV30 and TRBJ1-6, with D possibly TRBD1 on 5 matching bases. Germline values: CDR1 GTSNPN, CDR2 SVGIG (reference sequence). The length of the CDR3 is 15 residues. Trimming shortened V by 0 bases and J by 5 bases, and 11 bases separated the two germline ends. The CDR3 DNA sequence: TGTGCCTGGAGTGTAGGAGGGGCGAATAATTCACCCCTCCACTTT. Translated: CAWSVGGANNSPLHF.

The V gene is TRBV28, the J gene TRBJ1-5, with 7 bases identical to TRBD1. Unmatched junction bases numbered 4, after V lost 1 base and J lost 1 base. Germline V lookup: CDR1 MDHEN, CDR2 SYDVKM. This CDR3 spans 16 amino acids. The CDR3 nucleotides are TGTGCCAGCAGTTTATACAGGGGAAGGAGCAATCAGCCCCAGCATTTT. It codes for CASSLYRGRSNQPQHF.

This chain connects TRBV6-5 to TRBJ1-2; weak D call: TRBD1 (5 bases). Germline lookup yields CDR1 MNHEY and CDR2 SVGAGI. This CDR3 has 14 amino acids. Deletions cut 2 bases from V and 8 bases from J, with 15 bases between. CDR3 amino acids: CASSYLGTRVGYTF. The DNA for the CDR3 is TGTGCCAGCAGTTACCTTGGGACCAGGGTGGGCTACACCTTC.